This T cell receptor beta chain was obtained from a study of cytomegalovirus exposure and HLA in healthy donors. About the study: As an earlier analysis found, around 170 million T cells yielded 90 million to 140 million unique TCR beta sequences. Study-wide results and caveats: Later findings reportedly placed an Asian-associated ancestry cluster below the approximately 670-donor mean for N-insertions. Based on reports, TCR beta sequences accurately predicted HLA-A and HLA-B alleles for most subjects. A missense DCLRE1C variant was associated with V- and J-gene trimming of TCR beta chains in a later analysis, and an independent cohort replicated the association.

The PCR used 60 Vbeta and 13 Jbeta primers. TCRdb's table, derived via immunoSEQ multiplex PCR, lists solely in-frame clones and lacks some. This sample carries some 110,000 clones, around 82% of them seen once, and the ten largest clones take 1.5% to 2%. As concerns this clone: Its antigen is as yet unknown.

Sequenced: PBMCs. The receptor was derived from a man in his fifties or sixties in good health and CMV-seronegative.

DNA of the CDR3: TGTGCCAGCAGTTACTCAAGGACAGGGGGAAACACCATATATTTT. The encoded protein is CASSYSRTGGNTIYF. V gene TRBV6-5 combines with J gene TRBJ1-3, with 8 positions matching TRBD1. CDR1 and CDR2 from the germline V gene are MNHEY and SVGAGI. Losses at the gene ends were 0 bases for V and 4 bases for J; bases not matched to a gene: 2. The CDR3 is made up of 15 amino acids.